A selection of T cell receptor beta chains follows, all from one sample in a study of cytomegalovirus exposure and HLA in healthy donors. The assay was immunoSEQ multiplex PCR, and TCRdb's table has in-frame clones only and misses some. The table records 180,000 or so clones, just over 70% of them present only once. The sample comprised PBMCs. The receptors originated from a human donor in good health. Each CDR3 is given with its conserved first and last residue. The D gene is left open where the match is weak. The size field is filled for only some rows; it gives once, few, many or a size class.

TRBV7-3	TRBJ2-3	NA	NA	TGTGCCAGCAGCATGGCCGTTGGCACAGATACGCAGTATTTT	CASSMAVGTDTQYF
TRBV4-3	TRBJ2-7	NA	TRBD2	TGCGCCAGCAGCCAGACTAGCGGGGACTACGAGCAGTACTTC	CASSQTSGDYEQYF
TRBV5-6	TRBJ2-3	NA	NA	TGTGCCAGCAGCCAGGGGGGAAGAGGCACAGATACGCAGTATTTT	CASSQGGRGTDTQYF
TRBV27	TRBJ1-2	NA	NA	TGTGCCAGCAGTTCCTCAGGTGAATTGGGCTACACCTTC	CASSSSGELGYTF
TRBV6-1	TRBJ2-5	NA	NA	TGTGCCAGCAGTGCTGGGGGCGAAGAGACCCAGTACTTC	CASSAGGEETQYF
TRBV4-1	TRBJ2-2	NA	TRBD1	TGCGCCAGCAGCCAAGATCCCTGGACAGGGGGAAGAACCGGGGAGCTGTTTTTT	CASSQDPWTGGRTGELFF
TRBV19	TRBJ1-4	NA	NA	TGTGCCAGCTCCATCTCGACAGTGGTTAATGAAAAACTGTTTTTT	CASSISTVVNEKLFF
TRBV18	TRBJ2-7	NA	NA	TGTGCCAGCTCACCGTATTTGTATTCGGACAGCCGCTACGAGCAGTACTTC	CASSPYLYSDSRYEQYF
TRBV19	TRBJ1-5	NA	TRBD1	TGTGCCAGTGACAGGGTTACGAGCAATCAGCCCCAGCATTTT	CASDRVTSNQPQHF
TRBV5-1	TRBJ2-7	NA	NA	TGCGCCAGCAGCTTGGCCGGCAGGCCCCACGAGCAGTACTTC	CASSLAGRPHEQYF
TRBV7-6	TRBJ2-7	NA	TRBD1	TGTGCCAGCAGCTTGGGACAGGGGGGCTACGAGCAGTACTTC	CASSLGQGGYEQYF
TRBV5-4	TRBJ1-2	NA	NA	TGTGCCAGCAGCTTGGGTCCGGGTTCGAACTATGGCTACACCTTC	CASSLGPGSNYGYTF
TRBV6-1	TRBJ2-7	NA	TRBD1	TGTGCCAGCAGTGAAAAAGGGACAGGGGGCTACGAGCAGTACTTC	CASSEKGTGGYEQYF
TRBV30	TRBJ2-7	once	TRBD1	TGTGCCTGGAGTCTTGGCGGGACAGGGGGTTCCGAGCAGTACTTC	CAWSLGGTGGSEQYF
TRBV11-2	TRBJ2-7	NA	TRBD1	TGTGCCAGCAGCCAAGACAGGGACGAGCAGTACTTC	CASSQDRDEQYF
TRBV19	TRBJ1-4	NA	NA	TGTGCCAGTAGTACCCCGGTGGGCGCAACTAATGAAAAACTGTTTTTT	CASSTPVGATNEKLFF
TRBV5-1	TRBJ2-7	NA	TRBD1	TGCGCCAGCAGCCCAGACATCGGACAGGGAAGGGACGAGCAGTACTTC	CASSPDIGQGRDEQYF
TRBV7-2	TRBJ1-5	NA	NA	TGTGCCAGCAGCTTATTCGGTGGATCGGGGCAGCCCCAGCATTTT	CASSLFGGSGQPQHF
TRBV18	TRBJ2-2	NA	NA	TGTGCCAGCTCACCACAGAAGGAGGGGGGGCCAACCGGGGAGCTGTTTTTT	CASSPQKEGGPTGELFF
TRBV9	TRBJ1-2	once	TRBD1	TGTGCCAGCAGCGTAGGGCAGGGGGATGTCTATGGCTACACCTTC	CASSVGQGDVYGYTF
TRBV15	TRBJ2-3	NA	TRBD2	TGTGCCACCAGCAGAGGAGATAGCGGGGCAGCAGATACGCAGTATTTT	CATSRGDSGAADTQYF
TRBV7-2	TRBJ2-5	NA	TRBD2	TGTGCCAGCAGCTTAGTAGCGGGGGGGCTGGGGGAGACCCAGTACTTC	CASSLVAGGLGETQYF
TRBV5-1	TRBJ2-2	NA	TRBD2	TGCGCCAGCAGCCTAGGACTAGCCGCCGGGGAGCTGTTTTTT	CASSLGLAAGELFF
TRBV7-3	TRBJ2-7	few	TRBD1	TGTGCCAGCAGCTTAGGGACAGCTTACGAGCAGTACTTC	CASSLGTAYEQYF
TRBV5-1	TRBJ2-3	NA	TRBD2	TGCGCCAGCTCCCCCCAGACTAGCGGGGGCCTCACAGATACGCAGTATTTT	CASSPQTSGGLTDTQYF
TRBV4-1	TRBJ2-1	NA	TRBD2	TGCGCCAGCAGCCAACAAACTAGCGGGAACTCCTACAATGAGCAGTTCTTC	CASSQQTSGNSYNEQFF
TRBV6-6	TRBJ1-6	NA	NA	TGTGCCAGCAGTTACTCGTCCGGGGATAATTCACCCCTCCACTTT	CASSYSSGDNSPLHF
TRBV6-5	TRBJ1-3	NA	NA	TGTGCCAGCAGTGGGACTGGGATGGGAAACACCATATATTTT	CASSGTGMGNTIYF
TRBV7-7	TRBJ2-5	few	TRBD2	TGTGCTAGCAGCAGGAGGGGAGGGGAGACCCAGTACTTC	CASSRRGGETQYF
TRBV5-1	TRBJ1-1	NA	NA	TGCGCCAGCAGCTTGGGCCCAGACACTGAAGCTTTCTTT	CASSLGPDTEAFF
TRBV6-5	TRBJ1-6	NA	NA	TGTGCCAGCAGTTACTCAGGGGCACCCCTCCACTTT	CASSYSGAPLHF
TRBV11-2	TRBJ1-6	NA	NA	TGTGCCAGCAGCTTAGGGGCCGGGGGCTATAATTCACCCCTCCACTTT	CASSLGAGGYNSPLHF
TRBV27	TRBJ1-1	NA	NA	TGTGCCAGCAGTTTGACACGGGAGGACACTGAAGCTTTCTTT	CASSLTREDTEAFF
TRBV4-1	TRBJ1-1	few	NA	TGCGCCAGCAGCCAAGACGTCTGGCAGGCGTCGAACACTGAAGCTTTCTTT	CASSQDVWQASNTEAFF
TRBV9	TRBJ1-2	NA	TRBD1	TGTGCCAGCAGCTCGACAGGGATGAGCTACACCTTC	CASSSTGMSYTF
TRBV11-3	TRBJ1-2	NA	NA	TGTGCCAGCAGCTCCAGACGCGGACTAAAGTATGGCTACACCTTC	CASSSRRGLKYGYTF
TRBV2	TRBJ2-2	NA	TRBD2	TGTGCCAGCAGTTCCCTAGCGGGGGGGCCAGGGGAGCTGTTTTTT	CASSSLAGGPGELFF
TRBV15	TRBJ2-7	once	NA	TGTGCCACCAGCAGAGGGCAGACCTACGAGCAGTACTTC	CATSRGQTYEQYF
TRBV5-6	TRBJ1-4	NA	NA	TGTGCCAGCAGCTCACCGGACACCAATGAAAAACTGTTTTTT	CASSSPDTNEKLFF
TRBV2	TRBJ1-3	NA	TRBD1	TGTGCCAGCAGCCGGACAGGGTCATTTGGAAACACCATATATTTT	CASSRTGSFGNTIYF
TRBV11-2	TRBJ1-1	NA	TRBD1	TGTGCCAGCAGCCCGGACAGGGACACTGAAGCTTTCTTT	CASSPDRDTEAFF
TRBV10-3	TRBJ1-3	once	NA	TGTGCCATCAGTGATGCGGGGACTTACTTAGGAAACACCATATATTTT	CAISDAGTYLGNTIYF
TRBV10-1	TRBJ2-3	NA	TRBD2	TGCGCCAGCAGTGAGCGTGATCGGGCGGGGGACTCACACTACGTCGACACAGATACGCAGTATTTT	CASSERDRAGDSHYVDTDTQYF
TRBV19	TRBJ2-1	NA	NA	TGTGCCAGTGGGGAGACCGTATACAATGAGCAGTTCTTC	CASGETVYNEQFF
TRBV18	TRBJ1-4	NA	NA	TGTGCCAGCTCCCCGACCACCGGGACAACTAATGAAAAACTGTTTTTT	CASSPTTGTTNEKLFF
TRBV5-4	TRBJ1-5	NA	NA	TGTGCCAGCAGCCCAGGACCGGGAGAGGAGCCCCAGCATTTT	CASSPGPGEEPQHF
TRBV7-2	TRBJ1-2	NA	TRBD1	TGTGCCAGCAGCCCCCGACAGGGGGCTGGCTACACCTTC	CASSPRQGAGYTF